This TCR beta chain stems from a study of Graves' ophthalmopathy and Graves' hyperthyroidism. CDR1 and CDR2 from the germline V gene are SGHAT and FQNNGV. The V end was cut by 5 bases, the J end by 5 bases, with 13 bases between. The CDR3 is 13 amino acids. Scientists amplified the TCR beta CDR3 regions from RNA transcripts. Scientists carried out first-round RT-PCR using HTBI primers and then a second-round multiplex PCR. From the multiplex PCR reads, TCRdb called clonotypes with MiXCR, one entry per CDR3 protein. The top ten clones hold 1.6% of a sample with 360,000 or so distinct CDR3 sequences, about 17% of them seen once. This clonotype was seen repeatedly, ten times or more. No antigen is known for it. Ophthalmopathic donors had moderate-to-severe activity, CAS ≥3 and NOSPECS ≥4, with disease that had lasted under 3 months. Patients were excluded if they had other autoimmune diseases or uncontrolled infections, and likewise if pregnancy or lactation applied.

Findings of the study overall: Between ophthalmopathy and stable hyperthyroidism, a 13-signature model drew a separation with around 88% sensitivity and approximately 81% specificity.

The sequenced sample was peripheral blood. This TCR derives from a woman under 30 with Graves' ophthalmopathy. The chain couples TRBV11-2 to TRBJ2-7; no reliable D call. As DNA, the CDR3 is TGTGCCAGCAGCGTAGGGTCCTTGAACGAGCAGTACTTC. Amino acids: CASSVGSLNEQYF.